The 16 T cell receptor beta chains below all came from one sample that was sequenced in a study of blood T cell repertoires in COVID-19. The repertoire was sequenced with immunoSEQ multiplex PCR; TCRdb's copy has only in-frame clones and lacks some. The sample contains about 25,000 clones, about 89% of which appear only once. Sample: peripheral blood. These receptors all stem from a man aged 70-80 years with COVID-19, enrolled during active disease.

J is TRBJ1-2 and V is TRBV19; TRBD1 agrees at 7 bases. Germline V gene data show CDR1 as LNHDA and CDR2 as SQIVND (reference sequence). The CDR3 contains 12 residues. V shed 5 bases, J shed 7 bases, and the junction held 4 bases outside the gene matches. CDR3 sequence reads: CASSSTGFGYTF. The CDR3 DNA sequence: TGTGCCAGTAGTTCGACAGGGTTTGGCTACACCTTC.

The rearrangement uses TRBV2 and TRBJ1-1; 8 bases map to TRBD1. This CDR3 has 14 residues. The ends lost 7 bases at V and 4 bases at J; junction bases unmatched: 8. Per germline, CDR1 SNHLY and CDR2 FYNNEI. The CDR3 DNA sequence: TGTGCCAGCATGACACAGGGGGAGGGCACTGAAGCTTTCTTT. Amino acids: CASMTQGEGTEAFF.

The rearrangement joins TRBV29-1 to TRBJ1-2, with D perhaps matching TRBD1 (5 bases). The ends were cut back, 8 bases at V and 8 bases at J, with 18 bases in the middle. CDR3 size: 12 residues. Germline lookup yields CDR1 SQVTM and CDR2 ANQGSEA. CDR3 DNA sequence: TGCAGCATCACGGGGGATGTTGCGGGCTACACCTTC. Its translation is CSITGDVAGYTF.

This clone was counted once. The genes are TRBV5-4 and TRBJ2-3; TRBD1 matches at 11 bases. There are 13 residues in the CDR3. The germline V gene encodes CDR1 SGHNT and CDR2 YYREEE (reference sequence). V lost 3 bases and J lost 13; bases outside the gene matches: 7. CDR3 residues: CASSYKPGQGEYF. CDR3 in DNA: TGTGCCAGCAGCTATAAGCCGGGACAGGGGGAGTATTTT.

This sequence joins TRBV27 and TRBJ2-3, with 9 bases identical to TRBD1. The CDR3 runs 15 residues. CDR1 MNHEY and CDR2 SMNVEV come from the germline V gene (reference sequence). The V segment lost 5 bases and the J segment 5 bases; nucleotides outside the gene matches: 8. In DNA form, the CDR3 reads TGTGCCAGCAGTCATACTACAGGGGGCAGAGATACGCAGTATTTT. This encodes CASSHTTGGRDTQYF.

This sequence joins TRBV18 and TRBJ2-2; TRBD1 is a possible D gene (6 bases). This CDR3 has 16 amino acids. Germline V gene sequence: CDR1 KGHSH, CDR2 LQKENI. Deletions cut 3 bases from V and 0 bases from J, with 11 bases between. The CDR3 DNA sequence: TGTGCCAGCTCACCCCAGGACAGAGCGAACACCGGGGAGCTGTTTTTT. This encodes CASSPQDRANTGELFF. The full variable domain, rest sourced from reference TRBV18 and TRBJ2-2, is NAGVMQNPRHLVRRRGQEARLRCSPMKGHSHVYWYRQLPEEGLKFMVYLQKENIIDESGMPKERFSAEFPKEGPSILRIQQVVRGDSAAYFCASSPQDRANTGELFFGEGSRLTVL.

This chain links TRBV6-5 with TRBJ1-1, with D hard to call. The CDR3 has 14 residues. Trimming took off 5 bases at V and 0 bases at J, with 10 bases between the two ends. Germline V CDR1 and CDR2: MNHEY, SVGAGI. In nucleotides, the CDR3 is TGTGCCAGCAGTCGCCATGCGCTGAACACTGAAGCTTTCTTT. Amino acids: CASSRHALNTEAFF.

This chain joins TRBV27 and TRBJ2-6; tentative D call: TRBD1 (6 bases). Trimming left V 8 bases short and J 4 bases short, with 12 bases between. The CDR3 covers 14 residues. Germline V gene sequence: CDR1 MNHEY, CDR2 SMNVEV (reference sequence). CDR3 loop: CASCRDTGANVLTF. In DNA form, the CDR3 reads TGTGCCAGCTGCCGGGACACCGGGGCCAACGTCCTGACTTTC.

The chain is built from TRBV4-1 and TRBJ2-1; tentatively, D is TRBD1 (6 bases). The CDR3 loop spans 12 amino acids. The germline CDR1 and CDR2 sequences are MGHRA and YSYEKL. Trimming pared 3 bases from V and 7 bases from J, leaving 7 bases between. CDR3 sequence: CASSQGANEQFF. The CDR3 nucleotides are TGCGCCAGCAGCCAGGGGGCGAATGAGCAGTTCTTC.

J is TRBJ1-6 and V is TRBV7-9, with D perhaps TRBD1 (5 bases). V was shortened by 6 bases and J by 7 bases, with 13 bases between the two germline ends. Per the germline V gene, CDR1 is SEHNR and CDR2 is FQNEAQ (reference sequence). CDR3 length: 14 residues. The CDR3 DNA reads as TGTGCCAGCAGTTCTCAGGGTGGAAATTCACCCCTCCACTTT. This encodes CASSSQGGNSPLHF.

The rearrangement links TRBV29-1 to TRBJ2-7, with 7 bases fitting TRBD1. Germline CDR1 SQVTM, CDR2 ANQGSEA. Trimming took 4 bases from V and 2 from J; bases not matched to a gene: 5. CDR3 length: 13 residues. CDR3 region: CSVAGTVTYEQYF. The CDR3 DNA reads TGCAGCGTTGCCGGGACAGTAACCTACGAGCAGTACTTC.

This chain connects TRBV10-1 to TRBJ1-4; no clear D gene. From germline, CDR1 is WNHNN and CDR2 SYGVQD (reference sequence). This CDR3 contains 12 residues. Trimming took 5 bases from V and 10 from J, leaving 11 bases between them. In DNA, the CDR3 is TGCGCCAGCAGTAGTGGCTCTGGAAAACTGTTTTTT. Its translation: CASSSGSGKLFF.

The rearrangement links TRBV7-9 to TRBJ2-1; 9 bases are a match to TRBD2. The junction had 10 bases not matched to a gene; V was cut back by 7 bases and J by 0 bases. CDR3 length: 17 amino acids. Germline V gene sequence: CDR1 SEHNR, CDR2 FQNEAQ (reference sequence). This CDR3 is CASNPRGGQSSYNEQFF. In nucleotides, the CDR3 is TGTGCCAGCAACCCGCGGGGGGGCCAGAGCTCCTACAATGAGCAGTTCTTC.

This clone was detected a few times. The chain combines TRBV19 with TRBJ1-6, with TRBD1 as a possible D gene (5 bases). The CDR3 has 14 residues. Germline loops: CDR1 LNHDA, CDR2 SQIVND (reference sequence). Between the trimmed V and J ends, which lost 5 bases and 4 bases, there was a span of 9 bases. The CDR3 region has the DNA TGTGCCAGTAGTTGGGGGACTTATAATTCACCCCTCCACTTT. It encodes CASSWGTYNSPLHF.

The chain couples TRBV11-3 to TRBJ2-7; the D gene is possibly TRBD1 (5 bases). Germline CDR1 SGHNT, CDR2 YENEEA. There are 12 residues in the CDR3. The ends were cut back, 5 bases at V and 5 bases at J, with 10 bases in the middle. The CDR3 loop is CASSGTGDEQYF. The CDR3 coding sequence is TGTGCCAGCAGCGGCACAGGCGACGAGCAGTACTTC.

J is TRBJ2-6 and V is TRBV2, with 8 bases lining up with TRBD1. CDR3 size: 17 residues. CDR1 and CDR2 from the germline V gene are SNHLY and FYNNEI. The junction had 5 bases not matched to a gene; V was cut back by 4 bases and J by 0 bases. The CDR3 DNA reads as TGTGCCAGCAGTGGGACAGGGTTACTCTCTGGGGCCAACGTCCTGACTTTC. This gives the protein CASSGTGLLSGANVLTF. Drawing the rest from reference TRBV2 and TRBJ2-6, the complete variable domain is EPEVTQTPSHQVTQMGQEVILRCVPISNHLYFYWYRQILGQKVEFLVSFYNNEISEKSEIFDDQFSVERPDGSNFTLKIRSTKLEDSAMYFCASSGTGLLSGANVLTFGAGSRLTVL.